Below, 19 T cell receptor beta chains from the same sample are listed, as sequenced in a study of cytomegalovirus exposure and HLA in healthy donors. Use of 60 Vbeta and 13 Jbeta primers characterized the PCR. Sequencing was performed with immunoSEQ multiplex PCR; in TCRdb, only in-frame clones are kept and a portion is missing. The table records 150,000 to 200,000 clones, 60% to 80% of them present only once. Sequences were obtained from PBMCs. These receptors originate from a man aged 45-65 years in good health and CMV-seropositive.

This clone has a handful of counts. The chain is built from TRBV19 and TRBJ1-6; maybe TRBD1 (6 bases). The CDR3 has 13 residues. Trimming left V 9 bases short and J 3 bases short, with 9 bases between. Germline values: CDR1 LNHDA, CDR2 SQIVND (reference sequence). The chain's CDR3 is CASRQDYNSPLHF. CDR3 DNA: TGTGCCAGCAGACAGGACTATAATTCACCCCTCCACTTT.

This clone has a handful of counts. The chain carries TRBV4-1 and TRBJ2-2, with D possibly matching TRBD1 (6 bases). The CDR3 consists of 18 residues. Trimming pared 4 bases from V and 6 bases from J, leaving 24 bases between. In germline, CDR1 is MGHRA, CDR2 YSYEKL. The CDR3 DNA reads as TGCGCCAGCAGCCGGCGAGGGCAGGGGACCTCTCTGCCCGGGGAGCTGTTTTTT. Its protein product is CASSRRGQGTSLPGELFF.

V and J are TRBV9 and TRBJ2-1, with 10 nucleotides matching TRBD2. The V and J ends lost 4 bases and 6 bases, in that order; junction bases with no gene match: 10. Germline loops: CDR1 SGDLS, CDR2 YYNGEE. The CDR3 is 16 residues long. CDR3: CASSTPRASGGNEQFF. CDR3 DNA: TGTGCCAGCAGCACGCCCCGGGCTAGCGGGGGCAATGAGCAGTTCTTC.

CDR3: CASSIGQGYNEQYF. CDR3 in DNA: TGTGCCAGTAGTATAGGGCAGGGTTACAACGAGCAGTACTTC. This chain connects TRBV19 to TRBJ2-7; tentatively, D is TRBD1 (5 bases). This CDR3 contains 14 residues. The ends were cut back, 1 base at V and 5 bases at J, with 12 bases in the middle. Germline V gives CDR1 LNHDA, CDR2 SQIVND (reference sequence).

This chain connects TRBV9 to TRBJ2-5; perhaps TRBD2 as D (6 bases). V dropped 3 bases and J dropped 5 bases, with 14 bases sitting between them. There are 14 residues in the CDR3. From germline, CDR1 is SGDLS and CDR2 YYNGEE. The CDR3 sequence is CASSAHSAGETQYF. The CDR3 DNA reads TGTGCCAGCAGCGCCCATTCGGCGGGGGAGACCCAGTACTTC.

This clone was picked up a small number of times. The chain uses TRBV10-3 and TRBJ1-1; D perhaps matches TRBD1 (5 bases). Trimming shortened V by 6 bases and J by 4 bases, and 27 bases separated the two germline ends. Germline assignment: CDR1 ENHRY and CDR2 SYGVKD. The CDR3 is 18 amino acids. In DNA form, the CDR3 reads TGTGCCATCAGCGCCCTTCCCTCCGGAGGGGCTAAGGGCACTGAAGCTTTCTTT. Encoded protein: CAISALPSGGAKGTEAFF.

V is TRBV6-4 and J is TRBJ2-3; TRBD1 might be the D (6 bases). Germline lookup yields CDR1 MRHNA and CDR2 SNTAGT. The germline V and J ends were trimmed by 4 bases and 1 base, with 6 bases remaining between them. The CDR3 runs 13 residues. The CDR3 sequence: CASSGQGTDTQYF. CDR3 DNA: TGTGCCAGCAGTGGACAGGGCACAGATACGCAGTATTTT.

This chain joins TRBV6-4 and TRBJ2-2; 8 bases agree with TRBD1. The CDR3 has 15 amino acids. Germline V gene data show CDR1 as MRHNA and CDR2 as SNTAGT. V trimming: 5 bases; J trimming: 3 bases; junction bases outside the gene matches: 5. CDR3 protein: CASSPGQEDTGELFF. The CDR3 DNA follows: TGTGCCAGCAGTCCGGGACAGGAGGACACCGGGGAGCTGTTTTTT.

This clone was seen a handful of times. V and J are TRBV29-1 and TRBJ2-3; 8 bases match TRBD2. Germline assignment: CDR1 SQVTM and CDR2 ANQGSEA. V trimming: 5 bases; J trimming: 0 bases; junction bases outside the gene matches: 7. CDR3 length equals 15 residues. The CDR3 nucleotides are TGCAGCGTTCTACGGCGGGGGGTTAGCACAGATACGCAGTATTTT. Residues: CSVLRRGVSTDTQYF.

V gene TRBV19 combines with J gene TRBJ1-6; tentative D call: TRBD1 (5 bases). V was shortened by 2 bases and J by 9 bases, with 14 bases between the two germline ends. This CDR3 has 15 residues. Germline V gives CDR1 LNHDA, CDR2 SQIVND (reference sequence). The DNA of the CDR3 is TGTGCCAGTAGTATAAGGCAGGGTGACGTTTCACCCCTCCACTTT. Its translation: CASSIRQGDVSPLHF.

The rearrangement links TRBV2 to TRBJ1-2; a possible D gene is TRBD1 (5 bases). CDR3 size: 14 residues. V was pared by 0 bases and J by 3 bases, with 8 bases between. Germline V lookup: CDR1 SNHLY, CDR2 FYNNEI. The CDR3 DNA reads TGTGCCAGCAGTGAAGCGGGGGGGGACTATGGCTACACCTTC. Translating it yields CASSEAGGDYGYTF.

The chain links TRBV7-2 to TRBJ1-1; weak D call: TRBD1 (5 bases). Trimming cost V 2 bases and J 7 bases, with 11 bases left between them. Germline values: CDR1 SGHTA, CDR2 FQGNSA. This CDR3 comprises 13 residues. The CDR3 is CASSLMRGGEAFF. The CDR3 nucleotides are TGTGCCAGCAGCTTAATGCGGGGGGGTGAAGCTTTCTTT.

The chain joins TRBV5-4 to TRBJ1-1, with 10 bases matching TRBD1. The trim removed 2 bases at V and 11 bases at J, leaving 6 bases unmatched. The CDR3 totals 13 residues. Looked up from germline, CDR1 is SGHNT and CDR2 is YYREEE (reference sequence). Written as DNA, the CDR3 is TGTGCCAGCAGCTTCGACAGGGGGCGCGGGGCTTTCTTT. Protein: CASSFDRGRGAFF.

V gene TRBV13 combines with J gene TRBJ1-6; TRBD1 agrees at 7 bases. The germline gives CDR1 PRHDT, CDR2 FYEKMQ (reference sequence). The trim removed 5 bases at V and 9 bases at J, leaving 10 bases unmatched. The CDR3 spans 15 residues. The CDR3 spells CASSPQGQRISPLHF. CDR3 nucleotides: TGTGCCAGCAGCCCCCAGGGACAGAGAATTTCACCCCTCCACTTT.

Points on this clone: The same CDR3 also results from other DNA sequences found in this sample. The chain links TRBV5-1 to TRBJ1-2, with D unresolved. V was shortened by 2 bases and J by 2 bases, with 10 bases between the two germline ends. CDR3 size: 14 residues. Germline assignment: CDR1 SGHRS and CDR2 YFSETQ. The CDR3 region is CASSFPGGNYGYTF. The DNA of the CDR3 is TGCGCCAGCAGCTTCCCTGGAGGGAACTATGGCTACACCTTC.

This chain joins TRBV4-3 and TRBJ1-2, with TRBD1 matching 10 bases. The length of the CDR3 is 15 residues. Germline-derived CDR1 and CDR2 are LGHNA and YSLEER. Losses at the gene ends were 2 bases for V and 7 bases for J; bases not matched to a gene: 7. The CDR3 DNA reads TGCGCCAGCAGCCAACCGGGACAGGGGTATGGTGGCTACACCTTC. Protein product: CASSQPGQGYGGYTF.

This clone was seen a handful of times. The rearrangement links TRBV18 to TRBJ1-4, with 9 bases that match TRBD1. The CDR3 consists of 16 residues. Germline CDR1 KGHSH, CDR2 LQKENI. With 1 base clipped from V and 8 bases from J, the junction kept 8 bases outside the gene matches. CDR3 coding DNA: TGTGCCAGCTCACCACGAGCGGACAGGGGAGTGGAAAAACTGTTTTTT. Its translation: CASSPRADRGVEKLFF.

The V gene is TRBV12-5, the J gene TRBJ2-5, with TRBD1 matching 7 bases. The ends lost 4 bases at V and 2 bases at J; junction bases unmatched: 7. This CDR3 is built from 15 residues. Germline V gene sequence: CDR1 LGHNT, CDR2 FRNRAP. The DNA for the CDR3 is TGTGCTAGTGGTTCCGACTCACAGGGGCAAGAGACCCAGTACTTC. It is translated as CASGSDSQGQETQYF. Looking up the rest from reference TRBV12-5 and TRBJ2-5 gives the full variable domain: DARVTQTPRHKVTEMGQEVTMRCQPILGHNTVFWYRQTMMQGLELLAYFRNRAPLDDSGMPKDRFSAEMPDATLATLKIQPSEPRDSAVYFCASGSDSQGQETQYFGPGTRLLVL.

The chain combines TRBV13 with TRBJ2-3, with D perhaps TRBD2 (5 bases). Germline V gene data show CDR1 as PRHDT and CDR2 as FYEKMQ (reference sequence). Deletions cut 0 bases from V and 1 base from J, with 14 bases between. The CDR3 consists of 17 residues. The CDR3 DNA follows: TGTGCCAGCAGCTTAGGCCCGCTAGGAGGTGGCACAGATACGCAGTATTTT. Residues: CASSLGPLGGGTDTQYF.